Described below is a single TCR beta chain sequence and its context. Its antigen is unknown. Nominally healthy donors provided the samples, though records likely missed some immune exposures. Germline CDR1 and CDR2: MNHNY and SVGAGI (reference sequence). The CDR3 consists of 15 residues. V lost 6 bases to trimming and J lost 1 base, with 16 bases between them. The PCR was carried out with 60 Vbeta primers and 13 Jbeta primers. Original methodology: Later, an analysis found around 80 million unique TCR beta chains, and about 10 million of these were shared. Profiling relied on immunoSEQ multiplex PCR, and the TCRdb table lists in-frame clones only, not all of them. V and J calls and clone size are as listed in that table; D and trimming were resolved from the DNA. The table includes about 180,000 clones, under 80% detected once. This specimen belongs to a study of cytomegalovirus exposure and HLA in healthy donors. The study, taken as a whole, reports: Sequencing depth across donors, presence/absence analyses assumed, was roughly uniform.

Sequenced sample: PBMCs. The chain uses TRBV6-6 and TRBJ2-7; tentatively, D is TRBD1 (6 bases). This receptor was identified in a woman aged 25 to 39 in good health and CMV-seropositive. Here the CDR3 reads CASSLGQRLSYEQYF. CDR3 sequence (DNA): TGTGCCAGCAGCCTCGGACAGCGGCTATCCTACGAGCAGTACTTC.